This T cell receptor (beta chain) was sequenced in a study of TIL therapy for anti-PD-1-resistant metastatic lung cancer (dated by TCRdb to the early 2020s). In terms of the full investigation: Tumors were harvested prior to any PD-1/PD-L1 blockade, after which nivolumab was administered to patients, and lymphodepletion, expanded TIL infusion and IL-2 were given to patients who progressed. A median age of around 54 years (range roughly 38-75) and a median tumor PD-L1 proportion score of approximately 6% were recorded among enrolled patients. Most of the cohort had lung adenocarcinoma, including a few EGFR-mutant tumors and two ALK-rearranged tumors, and half of the patients were either current or former smokers. Across the cohort, whole-exome sequencing showed a median non-synonymous tumor mutation burden of approximately 1.5 mutations per megabase. Tumor and peripheral blood T cell receptor beta sequencing was used to track clonotypes across tumor, expanded TIL product and serial blood samples.

The V end gives up 5 bases and the J end 6 bases, leaving 9 bases in the junction not matched to a gene. In the germline V gene, CDR1 corresponds to KGHSH and CDR2 to LQKENI. Including cysteine and phenylalanine, the CDR3 has 14 amino acids. CDR3 DNA is the only sequence kept; it has 42 bases, read in frame from the first base. This clone came up a few times. Its cognate antigen has yet to be identified. No per-base quality is available; no much larger clone lies one base away. The time point label on this specimen signifies: pre-treatment sample, taken before nivolumab and TIL therapy. Adults with stage 4 NSCLC were enrolled in a dual-center phase I trial from late 2017 to early 2020. Samples came from a single-arm, open-label phase I trial of tumor-infiltrating lymphocyte therapy with nivolumab in advanced non-small cell lung cancer. Blood mononuclear cells from EDTA tubes were separated on a Ficoll gradient and snap-frozen as pellets, and DNA was extracted from the cells using a Qiagen mini-prep kit.

Overall study results and their limits: The study protocol defined all tumor marker inferences as exploratory. The baseline peripheral repertoire was partially replaced by infused TIL clonotypes, which then decayed over months, and no apparent association between persistence and response was found. Generalizability was limited because the cohort was highly selected, with more treatment-naive, never-smoker and oncogene-addicted patients included than is typical.

TCR beta CDR3 regions were amplified from genomic DNA with the immunoSEQ v3 hsTCRB kit using bias-controlled multiplex PCR. An Illumina NextSeq 500 was used to sequence the TCR libraries, reaching around 1.8 million read pairs at survey level or roughly 4.5-6.5 million at deep level. In the paper's pipeline: V, D and J genes were assigned, non-productive sequences were removed, and clonality was reported by immunoSEQ Analyzer software. Repertoires were compared by productive Simpson clonality and by the Morisita overlap index of productive TRB rearrangements between infused TIL and blood. The absolute count of a clonotype in blood was estimated by multiplying the lymphocyte count by the CD3+ fraction and by the productive frequency of the clone. TCRdb re-hosts the immuneACCESS table, in-frame sequences only. Its copies lack some clones; in the studies checked, an unresolved V gene accounts for under half of them, and the cause for the rest is not known. The DNA was the basis for D and trimming; V, J and clone size are from that table. The sample table shows 55,000 to 65,000 clones, and around 68% are seen once. The top ten hold 6% to 7% of the sample.

Sample: blood, taken at baseline. This TCR was recovered from a person aged 25 to 79 with non-small cell lung cancer. The chain joins TRBV18 to TRBJ2-7, and 8 junction bases match TRBD1. In nucleotide form, the sequence is TGTGCCAGCTCAGAAACAGGACAGGGTCGCGAGCAGTACTTC. It codes for CASSETGQGREQYF.